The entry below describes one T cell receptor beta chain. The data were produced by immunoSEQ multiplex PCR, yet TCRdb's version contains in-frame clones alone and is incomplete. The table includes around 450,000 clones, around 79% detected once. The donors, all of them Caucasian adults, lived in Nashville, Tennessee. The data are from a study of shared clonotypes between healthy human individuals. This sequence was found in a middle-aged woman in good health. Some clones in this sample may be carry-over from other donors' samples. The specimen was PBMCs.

The CDR3 loop is CASSLARTTDTQYF. The CDR3 nucleotides read TGTGCCAGCAGCTTAGCTAGGACTACAGACACCCAGTACTTC. J is TRBJ2-5 and V is TRBV7-2; a weak D match, TRBD2 (6 bases). This CDR3 contains 14 residues. Germline lookup yields CDR1 SGHTA and CDR2 FQGNSA. Trimming left V 0 bases short and J 8 bases short, with 13 bases between.